The next 24 T cell receptor beta chains were all read from a single sample in a study of cytomegalovirus exposure and HLA in healthy donors. PCR amplification relied on 60 Vbeta primers (plus 13 Jbeta primers). Some clones are missing from TCRdb's copy, which holds only in-frame ones; the method was immunoSEQ multiplex PCR. The table records over 110,000 clones, around 79% of them present only once. Source material: PBMCs. The source is a female donor in good health and CMV-seronegative.

The V call is TRBV7-6, the J call TRBJ2-7; possible D gene TRBD1, 5 bases. The germline V gene encodes CDR1 SGHVS and CDR2 FNYEAQ. Trimming took 3 bases from V and 5 from J, leaving 17 bases between them. The CDR3 is 15 residues long. CDR3 bases: TGTGCCAGCAGCTTTGGGCAGGCCGGCAGGGACGAGCAGTACTTC. This sequence encodes CASSFGQAGRDEQYF.

This chain joins TRBV5-5 and TRBJ2-2; TRBD1 aligns across 7 bases. The CDR3 is made up of 15 amino acids. The trim removed 2 bases at V and 1 base at J, leaving 2 bases unmatched. Germline CDR1 is SGHKS and CDR2 is YYEKEE (reference sequence). The CDR3 is CASSFGTENTGELFF. CDR3 bases: TGTGCCAGCAGCTTCGGGACAGAGAACACCGGGGAGCTGTTTTTT.

V gene TRBV5-4 combines with J gene TRBJ1-3; 7 bases are a match to TRBD1. Trimming cost V 0 bases and J 0 bases; bases outside gene matches: 9. Germline CDR1 reads SGHNT; CDR2 reads YYREEE (reference sequence). The CDR3 extends over 18 amino acids. CDR3 residues: CASSLGSGQLISGNTIYF. The CDR3 DNA is TGTGCCAGCAGCTTGGGTTCGGGACAGCTAATCTCTGGAAACACCATATATTTT.

The rearrangement joins TRBV10-3 to TRBJ2-5, with 11 bases aligning to TRBD2. The CDR3 length is 14 residues. The V gene's germline CDR1 is ENHRY and CDR2 SYGVKD. V lost 3 bases, J lost 6 bases, and 3 bases stayed unmatched. CDR3 residues: CAISETSGSKTQYF. The CDR3 nucleotides read TGTGCCATCAGTGAAACTAGCGGGAGTAAGACCCAGTACTTC.

This rearrangement joins TRBV7-9 to TRBJ2-7; D gene ambiguous. V lost 3 bases and J lost 2, with 8 bases in between. CDR1 is SEHNR and CDR2 is FQNEAQ in the germline V gene (reference sequence). CDR3 length: 13 residues. In nucleotides, the CDR3 is TGTGCCAGCAGCTTTGCACAGACCTACGAGCAGTACTTC. It is translated as CASSFAQTYEQYF.

V usage is TRBV28 and J usage is TRBJ2-7; D remains ambiguous. V lost 7 bases and J 2 bases, leaving 12 bases between the germline ends. The CDR3 is 13 amino acids. CDR1 and CDR2 (germline): MDHEN, SYDVKM. The chain's CDR3 is CASINHSPYEQYF. As DNA, the CDR3 is TGTGCCAGCATCAATCACAGTCCCTACGAGCAGTACTTC.

The V call is TRBV6-1, the J call TRBJ2-1; D may be TRBD1 (6 bases). Trimming pared 7 bases from V and 9 bases from J, leaving 10 bases between. There are 11 residues in the CDR3. CDR1 MNHNS and CDR2 SASEGT come from the germline V gene. The CDR3 DNA is TGTGCCAGCATCGACAGGAGTGAGCAGTTCTTC. Protein sequence: CASIDRSEQFF.

The chain recombines TRBV11-2 with TRBJ2-5; D call uncertain. The CDR3 has 15 residues. Germline-derived CDR1 and CDR2 are SGHAT and FQNNGV. V dropped 1 base and J dropped 2 bases, with 11 bases sitting between them. DNA for the CDR3: TGTGCCAGCAGCTTAGGAGGTAGCCATCAAGAGACCCAGTACTTC. It specifies CASSLGGSHQETQYF.

The chain has TRBV2 and TRBJ2-1; 8 bases agree with TRBD2. CDR3 length: 13 residues. Germline V CDR1 and CDR2: SNHLY, FYNNEI. V dropped 8 bases and J dropped 10; count of bases not matched to a gene: 10. The CDR3: CASRPAGAKEQFF. The CDR3 DNA reads as TGTGCCAGCCGCCCAGCGGGAGCGAAAGAGCAGTTCTTC.

In its sample, this clone was seen once. The rearrangement links TRBV7-3 to TRBJ2-1; no clear D gene. V gave up 1 base and J gave up 2 bases, with 9 bases separating them. The CDR3 consists of 15 residues. The germline CDR1 and CDR2 sequences are SGHTA and FQGTGA. CDR3: CASSLSLGPYNEQFF. CDR3 nucleotides: TGTGCCAGCAGCTTAAGTCTTGGCCCCTACAATGAGCAGTTCTTC.

V gene TRBV7-3 combines with J gene TRBJ2-6, with D unclear. Germline CDR1 and CDR2: SGHTA and FQGTGA. Trimming removed 1 base from V and 5 bases from J, with 6 bases in between. The CDR3 loop spans 14 amino acids. CDR3 sequence reads: CASSLIGRANVLTF. DNA of the CDR3: TGTGCCAGCAGCTTAATCGGTCGGGCCAACGTCCTGACTTTC. The full variable domain, with the rest looked up from reference TRBV7-3 and TRBJ2-6, is GAGVSQTPSNKVTEKGKYVELRCDPISGHTALYWYRQSLGQGPEFLIYFQGTGAADDSGLPNDRFFAVRPEGSVSTLKIQRTERGDSAVYLCASSLIGRANVLTFGAGSRLTVL.

The V gene is TRBV15, the J gene TRBJ2-3; 9 bases agree with TRBD1. The V segment lost 0 bases and the J segment 1 base; nucleotides outside the gene matches: 2. Germline CDR1 and CDR2: LNHNV and YYDKDF (reference sequence). The CDR3 has 16 residues. This chain's CDR3 is CATSRERQGGTDTQYF. For the CDR3, the DNA is TGTGCCACCAGCAGAGAGAGACAGGGGGGCACAGATACGCAGTATTTT.

The chain uses TRBV5-1 and TRBJ2-3, with D maybe TRBD2 (6 bases). This CDR3 has 13 amino acids. V lost 7 bases, J lost 4 bases, and 13 bases lay in between. Germline V gives CDR1 SGHRS, CDR2 YFSETQ. CDR3 residues: CASGGGIPDTQYF. For the CDR3, the DNA is TGCGCCAGCGGAGGAGGGATCCCAGATACGCAGTATTTT.

V is TRBV4-3 and J is TRBJ2-3, with 7 bases fitting TRBD2. V gave up 0 bases and J gave up 6 bases; unmatched junction bases: 9. The CDR3 is 16 residues long. Germline V lookup: CDR1 LGHNA, CDR2 YSLEER. In DNA form, the CDR3 reads TGCGCCAGCAGCCAAGATATGGGGGGGTGGATGGATACGCAGTATTTT. It translates to CASSQDMGGWMDTQYF.

The chain recombines TRBV6-5 with TRBJ1-2, with D maybe TRBD1 (6 bases). This CDR3 comprises 15 residues. Per germline, CDR1 MNHEY and CDR2 SVGAGI. Trimming took off 2 bases at V and 0 bases at J, with 10 bases between the two ends. CDR3 coding DNA: TGTGCCAGCAGTTACGCGGACAGACCTAACTATGGCTACACCTTC. This gives the protein CASSYADRPNYGYTF.

This chain connects TRBV19 to TRBJ2-7; D is ambiguous. With 4 bases removed from V and 5 bases from J, the gap between germline ends came to 9 bases. CDR1 is LNHDA, CDR2 SQIVND, per germline (reference sequence). CDR3 length: 12 residues. In DNA form, the CDR3 reads TGTGCCAGTAGTAGAGGCCTCCACGAGCAGTACTTC. This encodes CASSRGLHEQYF.

The chain joins TRBV6-5 to TRBJ1-4; D is perhaps TRBD1 (5 bases). Germline V lookup: CDR1 MNHEY, CDR2 SVGAGI. The CDR3 length is 15 residues. With 6 bases removed from V and 6 bases from J, the gap between germline ends came to 17 bases. The DNA for the CDR3 is TGTGCCAGCAGCCCGATGAAAGGGGCGGATGAAAAACTGTTTTTT. This gives the protein CASSPMKGADEKLFF.

The genes are TRBV2 and TRBJ1-1; the D is unclear. Trimming cost V 6 bases and J 0 bases, with 14 bases left between them. CDR3 length: 15 residues. From germline, CDR1 is SNHLY and CDR2 FYNNEI. Written as DNA, the CDR3 is TGTGCCAGCAGCTACCAACGTACTGTGAACACTGAAGCTTTCTTT. Translated: CASSYQRTVNTEAFF.

The rearrangement uses TRBV27 and TRBJ1-4; 11 nucleotides match TRBD1. CDR1 and CDR2 (germline): MNHEY, SMNVEV (reference sequence). CDR3 length: 17 amino acids. With 2 bases clipped from V and 6 bases from J, the junction kept 8 bases outside the gene matches. The CDR3 nucleotides read TGTGCCAGCAGTTTAAGCCCTAGGACAGGGGGCGATGAAAAACTGTTTTTT. It encodes CASSLSPRTGGDEKLFF.

The chain joins TRBV4-1 to TRBJ2-2, with 7 bases matching TRBD2. CDR1 and CDR2 from the germline V gene are MGHRA and YSYEKL. V lost 6 bases and J lost 5; bases outside the gene matches: 3. CDR3 length: 13 residues. The CDR3 nucleotides are TGCGCCAGCAGGAGGGAGGGTACCGGGGAGCTGTTTTTT. Protein: CASRREGTGELFF.

This chain connects TRBV5-6 to TRBJ2-7, with 7 positions matching TRBD2. Trimming cost V 2 bases and J 3 bases; bases outside gene matches: 8. The CDR3 extends over 15 amino acids. The V gene's germline CDR1 is SGHDT and CDR2 YYEEEE. The CDR3 region has the DNA TGTGCCAGCAGCTTTAACGGGAGGCTTGGCTACGAGCAGTACTTC. Protein product: CASSFNGRLGYEQYF.

The J gene is TRBJ2-2, the V gene TRBV27; the D gene is possibly TRBD2 (6 bases). V was pared by 1 base and J by 6 bases, with 18 bases between. The CDR3 is 17 residues long. The germline gives CDR1 MNHEY, CDR2 SMNVEV (reference sequence). CDR3 DNA: TGTGCCAGCAGTTTATACGCCGGAGGGGTGCCAGCCGGGGAGCTGTTTTTT. Translating gives CASSLYAGGVPAGELFF.

The rearrangement uses TRBV29-1 and TRBJ2-5; 9 bases are a match to TRBD2. The better agreement between TRBJ2-7 and the DNA end casts doubt on the J call. This CDR3 is 13 amino acids long. Germline CDR1 reads SQVTM; CDR2 reads ANQGSEA. CDR3 DNA: TGCGGAAGGAGGGTAGCGGGAGCGGACGAGCAGTACTTC. Amino acids: CGRRVAGADEQYF.

The chain is built from TRBV28 and TRBJ2-7, with 9 bases fitting TRBD2. Germline CDR1 reads MDHEN; CDR2 reads SYDVKM. V lost 7 bases and J lost 6; bases outside the gene matches: 16. The CDR3 spans 16 residues. The CDR3 DNA sequence: TGTGCCAGCACCACTGGGGCCTGGCGGGGGGGGATCGAGCAGTACTTC. It specifies CASTTGAWRGGIEQYF.